The rows below give T cell receptor beta chains drawn from one sample of a study of blood T cell repertoires in COVID-19. Data came from immunoSEQ multiplex PCR; TCRdb stores just in-frame clones and leaves some out. The sample includes some 300,000 clones, about 90% of them seen just once. Sequencing was carried out using PBMCs or T cells enriched from blood (not recorded which). These receptors all stem from a woman in her thirties who had recovered from COVID-19. Each CDR3 is given with its conserved first and last residue. D genes are given only for firm matches. Clone size appears in some rows only: once, few, many, or a class for an expanded clone.

V gene: TRBV6-5
clone size: NA
D gene: TRBD1
J gene: TRBJ1-3
CDR3 DNA: TGTGCCAGCAGACCGGACAGGTCTTCTGGAAACACCATATATTTT
CDR3 protein: CASRPDRSSGNTIYF

V gene: TRBV28
clone size: NA
D gene: NA
J gene: TRBJ1-4
CDR3 DNA: TGTGCCAGCAGTTTCATCGATCTCACATTGGCTAATGAAAAACTGTTTTTT
CDR3 protein: CASSFIDLTLANEKLFF

V gene: TRBV7-8
clone size: NA
D gene: NA
J gene: TRBJ1-2
CDR3 DNA: TGTGCCAGCAGCTCCCAGGACAGAAATAACTATGGCTACACCTTC
CDR3 protein: CASSSQDRNNYGYTF

V gene: TRBV10-3
clone size: few
D gene: NA
J gene: TRBJ1-2
CDR3 DNA: TGTGCCATCAGTGAGTCGAGAACAGCTAACTATGGCTACACCTTC
CDR3 protein: CAISESRTANYGYTF

V gene: TRBV11-1
clone size: many
D gene: TRBD1
J gene: TRBJ1-1
CDR3 DNA: TGTGCCAGCATGACAGGGGGTACTGAAGCTTTCTTT
CDR3 protein: CASMTGGTEAFF

V gene: TRBV29-1
clone size: few
D gene: TRBD1
J gene: TRBJ1-1
CDR3 DNA: TGCAGCGCCCTAGGACAGGGGGGACCCTACACTGAAGCTTTCTTT
CDR3 protein: CSALGQGGPYTEAFF

V gene: TRBV7-9
clone size: NA
D gene: NA
J gene: TRBJ2-1
CDR3 DNA: TGTGCCAGCAGCTTAATGGGGGGAGCATTCAATGAGCAGTTCTTC
CDR3 protein: CASSLMGGAFNEQFF

V gene: TRBV7-2
clone size: NA
D gene: NA
J gene: TRBJ1-1
CDR3 DNA: TGTGCCAGCAGCTCTCTCGGGGAAGACACTGAAGCTTTCTTT
CDR3 protein: CASSSLGEDTEAFF

V gene: TRBV27
clone size: NA
D gene: NA
J gene: TRBJ1-1
CDR3 DNA: TGTGCCACCAGACAGGCCCAACTGAACACTGAAGCTTTCTTT
CDR3 protein: CATRQAQLNTEAFF

V gene: TRBV5-1
clone size: NA
D gene: NA
J gene: TRBJ2-7
CDR3 DNA: TGCGCCAGCAGCTTGGGGACAGTCGCTTCCTACGAGCAGTACTTC
CDR3 protein: CASSLGTVASYEQYF

V gene: TRBV19
clone size: NA
D gene: TRBD1
J gene: TRBJ2-7
CDR3 DNA: TGTGCCAGTAGTATTGGTTCAGGGGGCTTCACCTACGAGCAGTACTTC
CDR3 protein: CASSIGSGGFTYEQYF

V gene: TRBV19
clone size: few
D gene: NA
J gene: TRBJ1-1
CDR3 DNA: TGTGCCAGTAGTATACAGTTTAGGAGGGACACTGAAGCTTTCTTT
CDR3 protein: CASSIQFRRDTEAFF

V gene: TRBV28
clone size: NA
D gene: TRBD1
J gene: TRBJ1-5
CDR3 DNA: TGTGCCAGCAGACTACAGGGGGGAGGCAATCAGCCCCAGCATTTT
CDR3 protein: CASRLQGGGNQPQHF

V gene: TRBV5-1
clone size: NA
D gene: TRBD1
J gene: TRBJ1-2
CDR3 DNA: TGCGCCAGCAGCTCCGGGACAGGGTCCTATGGCTACACCTTC
CDR3 protein: CASSSGTGSYGYTF

V gene: TRBV27
clone size: NA
D gene: NA
J gene: TRBJ1-6
CDR3 DNA: TGTGCCAGCAGTTTACAGGCAACGGGGAGCTCCTATAATTCACCCCTCCACTTT
CDR3 protein: CASSLQATGSSYNSPLHF

V gene: TRBV7-2
clone size: NA
D gene: NA
J gene: TRBJ2-3
CDR3 DNA: TGTGCCAGCAGATCCGGGACTAGCACAGATACGCAGTATTTT
CDR3 protein: CASRSGTSTDTQYF

V gene: TRBV10-1
clone size: NA
D gene: NA
J gene: TRBJ1-1
CDR3 DNA: TGCGCCAGCAGTGCCGGTTCGGTCACTGAAGCTTTCTTT
CDR3 protein: CASSAGSVTEAFF

V gene: TRBV9
clone size: few
D gene: NA
J gene: TRBJ1-1
CDR3 DNA: TGTGCCAGCAGCGTGATACTGAAGAACACTGAAGCTTTCTTT
CDR3 protein: CASSVILKNTEAFF

V gene: TRBV9
clone size: NA
D gene: TRBD1
J gene: TRBJ2-1
CDR3 DNA: TGTGCCAGCAGCGTTTCCAGGGGACAGGGTCGGAATGAGCAGTTCTTC
CDR3 protein: CASSVSRGQGRNEQFF

V gene: TRBV2
clone size: NA
D gene: TRBD1
J gene: TRBJ2-1
CDR3 DNA: TGTGCCAGCACCGTAGCAGGGGGCCTGAATGAGCAGTTCTTC
CDR3 protein: CASTVAGGLNEQFF

V gene: TRBV5-1
clone size: NA
D gene: TRBD1
J gene: TRBJ1-6
CDR3 DNA: TGCGCCAGCCGACAGGGGGATTCACCCCTCCACTTT
CDR3 protein: CASRQGDSPLHF

V gene: TRBV6-5
clone size: NA
D gene: NA
J gene: TRBJ2-6
CDR3 DNA: TGTGCCAGCAGTAGAAAGGGAGATGGGGCCAACGTCCTGACTTTC
CDR3 protein: CASSRKGDGANVLTF

V gene: TRBV19
clone size: NA
D gene: TRBD1
J gene: TRBJ2-2
CDR3 DNA: TGTGCCAGTAGTATAGCCGACAGGGCGAACACCGGGGAGCTGTTTTTT
CDR3 protein: CASSIADRANTGELFF

V gene: TRBV7-6
clone size: NA
D gene: TRBD1
J gene: TRBJ2-5
CDR3 DNA: TGTGCCAGCAGCTACAACGCTCCAATAACAGGGGGCGCGGGAGAGACCCAGTACTTC
CDR3 protein: CASSYNAPITGGAGETQYF

V gene: TRBV5-4
clone size: NA
D gene: TRBD2
J gene: TRBJ2-3
CDR3 DNA: TGTGCCAGCAGCACGACTAGCGGGGAGCATGATACGCAGTATTTT
CDR3 protein: CASSTTSGEHDTQYF

V gene: TRBV7-9
clone size: NA
D gene: NA
J gene: TRBJ1-2
CDR3 DNA: TGTGCCAGCAGCTTATCTTCGGTGTTTGGTGGCTACACCTTC
CDR3 protein: CASSLSSVFGGYTF

V gene: TRBV3-1/TRBV3-2
clone size: once
D gene: NA
J gene: TRBJ1-3
CDR3 DNA: TGTGCCAGCAGCCAAGAGGGCAAGATAACTGGAAACACCATATATTTT
CDR3 protein: CASSQEGKITGNTIYF

V gene: TRBV7-9
clone size: NA
D gene: NA
J gene: TRBJ2-1
CDR3 DNA: TGTGCCAGCAGCTTACTCGAGGAGGTTTGGGACAATGAGCAGTTCTTC
CDR3 protein: CASSLLEEVWDNEQFF

V gene: TRBV28
clone size: once
D gene: TRBD1
J gene: TRBJ2-5
CDR3 DNA: TGTGCCAGCAGTAACAGGGGAAGAGAGACCCAGTACTTC
CDR3 protein: CASSNRGRETQYF

V gene: TRBV5-6
clone size: NA
D gene: TRBD1
J gene: TRBJ1-6
CDR3 DNA: TGTGCCAGCAGCACGACAGGGTCTAATTCACCCCTCCACTTT
CDR3 protein: CASSTTGSNSPLHF

V gene: TRBV3-1/TRBV3-2
clone size: few
D gene: TRBD2
J gene: TRBJ2-5
CDR3 DNA: TGTGCCAGCAGCCAAGGACTAGCGGGGGGCGGGTACCAAGAGACCCAGTACTTC
CDR3 protein: CASSQGLAGGGYQETQYF

V gene: TRBV24-1
clone size: NA
D gene: NA
J gene: TRBJ1-4
CDR3 DNA: TGTGCCACCAGTGGGGGGGACCCTGAAAAACTGTTTTTT
CDR3 protein: CATSGGDPEKLFF

V gene: TRBV5-1
clone size: once
D gene: NA
J gene: TRBJ2-1
CDR3 DNA: TGCGCCAGCAGCTTCGGCGTCGCGGGAAATGAGCAGTTCTTC
CDR3 protein: CASSFGVAGNEQFF

V gene: TRBV10-1
clone size: once
D gene: NA
J gene: TRBJ1-6
CDR3 DNA: TGCGCCAGCAGTGCGAGGACGGACTCCCCCCTCCACTTT
CDR3 protein: CASSARTDSPLHF

V gene: TRBV6-5
clone size: NA
D gene: NA
J gene: TRBJ1-5
CDR3 DNA: TGTGCCAGCAGTTACATCGGTAGTCAGCCCCAGCATTTT
CDR3 protein: CASSYIGSQPQHF

V gene: TRBV7-9
clone size: NA
D gene: TRBD1
J gene: TRBJ1-5
CDR3 DNA: TGTGCCAGCAGCCCAACAGGGGGCGATAGCAATCAGCCCCAGCATTTT
CDR3 protein: CASSPTGGDSNQPQHF

V gene: TRBV7-2
clone size: NA
D gene: NA
J gene: TRBJ2-2
CDR3 DNA: TGTGCCAGCAGCTTATTGACAGGCTTCGCCGGGGAGCTGTTTTTT
CDR3 protein: CASSLLTGFAGELFF

V gene: TRBV19
clone size: NA
D gene: NA
J gene: TRBJ1-5
CDR3 DNA: TGTGCCAGCACTTTGACCGACAGGAGGACTCAGCCCCAGCATTTT
CDR3 protein: CASTLTDRRTQPQHF

V gene: TRBV5-1
clone size: NA
D gene: NA
J gene: TRBJ1-5
CDR3 DNA: TGCGCCAGCAGCTTGGACGGGGGTAGCAATCAGCCCCAGCATTTT
CDR3 protein: CASSLDGGSNQPQHF

V gene: TRBV20-1
clone size: NA
D gene: NA
J gene: TRBJ2-7
CDR3 DNA: TGCAGTGCTAGTCGCGGGACGGACTCCTACGAGCAGTACTTC
CDR3 protein: CSASRGTDSYEQYF

V gene: TRBV28
clone size: NA
D gene: TRBD1
J gene: TRBJ1-6
CDR3 DNA: TGTGCCAGCAGTACTACCGGGACAGGGGTTTCACCCCTCCACTTT
CDR3 protein: CASSTTGTGVSPLHF

V gene: TRBV9
clone size: NA
D gene: TRBD1
J gene: TRBJ1-1
CDR3 DNA: TGTGCCAGCAGCGTGGGGACAGGCGGGGGTTACACTGAAGCTTTCTTT
CDR3 protein: CASSVGTGGGYTEAFF